This T cell receptor (beta chain) originates from a study of T cell responses to AZD1222 COVID-19 vaccine. Sequenced by immunoSEQ multiplex PCR; TCRdb stores in-frame clones only, minus some. The sample shows fewer than 250,000 clones, about 92% of them seen only once. The ends lost 4 bases at V and 7 bases at J; junction bases unmatched: 12. CDR3 length: 17 residues. Per the germline V gene, CDR1 is MDHEN and CDR2 is SYDVKM. Turning to this clone: Its antigen is unknown.

Points from the study as a whole: There were vaccine-associated CD4 TCRs across spike, dominant at 160-218 and 743-854.

The chain has TRBV28 and TRBJ1-6; 8 bases match TRBD1. The sequences come from peripheral blood, collected on day 0 of MenACWY control vaccination. This TCR was recovered from an adult in good health. CDR3 sequence: CASSSRTGRSLNSPLHF. The CDR3 DNA reads as TGTGCCAGCAGTTCAAGGACAGGGCGAAGCCTAAATTCACCCCTCCACTTT.